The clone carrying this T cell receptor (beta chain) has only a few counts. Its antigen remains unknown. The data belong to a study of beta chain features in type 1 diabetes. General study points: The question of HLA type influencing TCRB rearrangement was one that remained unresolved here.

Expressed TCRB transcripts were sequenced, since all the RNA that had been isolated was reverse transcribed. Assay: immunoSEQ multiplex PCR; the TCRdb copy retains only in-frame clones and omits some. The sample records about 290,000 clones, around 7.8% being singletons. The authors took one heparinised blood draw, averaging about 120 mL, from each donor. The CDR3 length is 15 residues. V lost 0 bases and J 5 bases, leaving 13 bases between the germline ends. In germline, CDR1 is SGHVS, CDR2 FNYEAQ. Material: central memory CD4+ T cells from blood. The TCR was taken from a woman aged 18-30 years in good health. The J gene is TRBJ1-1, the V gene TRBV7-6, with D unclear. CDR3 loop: CASSLARQSLTEAFF. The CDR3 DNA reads TGTGCCAGCAGCTTAGCGCGTCAGTCGTTGACTGAAGCTTTCTTT. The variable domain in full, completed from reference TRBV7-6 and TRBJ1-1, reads GAGVSQSPRYKVTKRGQDVALRCDPISGHVSLYWYRQALGQGPEFLTYFNYEAQQDKSGLPNDRFSAERPEGSISTLTIQRTEQRDSAMYRCASSLARQSLTEAFFGQGTRLTVV.